This is a list of T cell receptor beta chains from one sample in a study of OX40 agonist ivuxolimab in advanced cancers. Using immunoSEQ multiplex PCR, the repertoire was profiled, and TCRdb retains in-frame clones only, with some absent. The table has around 68,000 clones, about 90% seen once. The sample consisted of CD4+ or CD8+ T cells sorted from blood, taken in a trial of the OX40 agonist ivuxolimab. Receptors originate from an adult with an advanced solid tumor such as melanoma, head and neck, liver or kidney cancer. Both conserved end residues are part of each CDR3. Fields, in order: V gene, clone size, J gene, D gene, CDR3 DNA, CDR3 protein. D genes are given only for firm matches. Clone size, where shown, is once, few, many, or a class for clones that have expanded.

v_gene: TRBV10-1; abundance: .; j_gene: TRBJ2-7; d_gene: TRBD2; CDR3nt: TGCGCCAGCAGTGACCCCTTAGCGGGAGGAGATTCGTTCGAGCAGTACTTC; CDR3aa: CASSDPLAGGDSFEQYF
v_gene: TRBV25-1; abundance: .; j_gene: TRBJ1-1; d_gene: .; CDR3nt: TGTGCCAGCAGTGACACAGGGAACCCGGACACTGAAGCTTTCTTT; CDR3aa: CASSDTGNPDTEAFF
v_gene: TRBV27; abundance: .; j_gene: TRBJ2-7; d_gene: TRBD2; CDR3nt: TGTGCCAGCAGTACGAGCGGGGCCTACGAGCAGTACTTC; CDR3aa: CASSTSGAYEQYF
v_gene: TRBV28; abundance: .; j_gene: TRBJ1-3; d_gene: .; CDR3nt: TGTGCCAGCAGCCCACCGCCCCCCGGAAACACCATATATTTT; CDR3aa: CASSPPPPGNTIYF
v_gene: TRBV19; abundance: .; j_gene: TRBJ2-5; d_gene: TRBD2; CDR3nt: TGTGCCAGTAGCCGGACTAGCGTAGGAATCGAGACCCAGTACTTC; CDR3aa: CASSRTSVGIETQYF
v_gene: TRBV6-1; abundance: once; j_gene: TRBJ2-1; d_gene: TRBD1; CDR3nt: TGTGCCAGCAGTCTGGGACAGACCTACAATGAGCAGTTCTTC; CDR3aa: CASSLGQTYNEQFF
v_gene: TRBV19; abundance: .; j_gene: TRBJ1-2; d_gene: .; CDR3nt: TGTGCCAGTAGTATTGATCACACCGGGATGAACTATGGCTACACCTTC; CDR3aa: CASSIDHTGMNYGYTF
v_gene: TRBV9; abundance: .; j_gene: TRBJ1-1; d_gene: .; CDR3nt: TGTGCCAGCAGCGCGGGGCAGAACACTGAAGCTTTCTTT; CDR3aa: CASSAGQNTEAFF
v_gene: TRBV7-9; abundance: .; j_gene: TRBJ2-5; d_gene: TRBD2; CDR3nt: TGTGCCAGCAGCCGGACTAGCGGACAAGAGACCCAGTACTTC; CDR3aa: CASSRTSGQETQYF
v_gene: TRBV27; abundance: .; j_gene: TRBJ1-5; d_gene: TRBD1; CDR3nt: TGTGCCAGCAGTAGGGACAGGGGGCAGCCCCAGCATTTT; CDR3aa: CASSRDRGQPQHF
v_gene: TRBV2; abundance: .; j_gene: TRBJ1-1; d_gene: .; CDR3nt: TGTGCCAGCACCCGGGGGGAGAACACTGAAGCTTTCTTT; CDR3aa: CASTRGENTEAFF
v_gene: TRBV7-7; abundance: .; j_gene: TRBJ2-3; d_gene: .; CDR3nt: TGTGCCAGCAGCTTATTGGCACAACGCACAGATACGCAGTATTTT; CDR3aa: CASSLLAQRTDTQYF
v_gene: TRBV6-1; abundance: .; j_gene: TRBJ1-5; d_gene: .; CDR3nt: TGTGCCAGCAGTGAAGGGAGCACCACTAGCAATCAGCCCCAGCATTTT; CDR3aa: CASSEGSTTSNQPQHF
v_gene: TRBV6-6; abundance: .; j_gene: TRBJ1-1; d_gene: TRBD1; CDR3nt: TGTGCCAGCAGTACACAGGGGGCTGAAGCTTTCTTT; CDR3aa: CASSTQGAEAFF
v_gene: TRBV6-1; abundance: .; j_gene: TRBJ2-2; d_gene: TRBD2; CDR3nt: TGTGCCAGCACGGCCCGGACTAGCAGAACCGGGGAGCTGTTTTTT; CDR3aa: CASTARTSRTGELFF
v_gene: TRBV15; abundance: .; j_gene: TRBJ2-3; d_gene: .; CDR3nt: TGTGCCACCAGCATCCGGGAGTCCGTATACACAGATACGCAGTATTTT; CDR3aa: CATSIRESVYTDTQYF
v_gene: TRBV6-5; abundance: .; j_gene: TRBJ1-2; d_gene: TRBD1; CDR3nt: TGTGCCAGCAGTGCCCGGGACAGGGCCTATGGCTACACCTTC; CDR3aa: CASSARDRAYGYTF
v_gene: TRBV15; abundance: .; j_gene: TRBJ2-1; d_gene: .; CDR3nt: TGTGCCACCAGCAGAGATGCGGAGGGCAATGAGCAGTTCTTC; CDR3aa: CATSRDAEGNEQFF
v_gene: TRBV7-3; abundance: few; j_gene: TRBJ2-6; d_gene: .; CDR3nt: TGTGCCAGCAGCTTATCTCTAGCGGGGGCCAACGTCCTGACTTTC; CDR3aa: CASSLSLAGANVLTF
v_gene: TRBV5-6; abundance: .; j_gene: TRBJ2-1; d_gene: .; CDR3nt: TGTGCCAGCAGCTTGGCCCCACGAGGTACGGGTTTCTTC; CDR3aa: CASSLAPRGTGFF
v_gene: TRBV15; abundance: .; j_gene: TRBJ2-7; d_gene: TRBD1; CDR3nt: TGTGCCACCAGGCCTTCACAGGGGCCCTACGAGCAGTACTTC; CDR3aa: CATRPSQGPYEQYF
v_gene: TRBV5-4; abundance: .; j_gene: TRBJ2-4; d_gene: TRBD1; CDR3nt: TGTGCCAGCAGCCAGGGACAGGGGGTAGCCAAAAACATTCAGTACTTC; CDR3aa: CASSQGQGVAKNIQYF
v_gene: TRBV19; abundance: .; j_gene: TRBJ2-7; d_gene: TRBD1; CDR3nt: TGTGCCAGTAGTATGCGACAGGGAACCTACGAGCAGTACTTC; CDR3aa: CASSMRQGTYEQYF
v_gene: TRBV5-4; abundance: .; j_gene: TRBJ1-6; d_gene: .; CDR3nt: TGTGCCAGCAGCCCTACAGGTAGTGCGACCAAGACTTCACCCCTCCACTTT; CDR3aa: CASSPTGSATKTSPLHF
v_gene: TRBV5-4; abundance: .; j_gene: TRBJ2-3; d_gene: .; CDR3nt: TGTGCCAGCAGCCCCCTTAGTTCGCGGGTGCAGTATTTT; CDR3aa: CASSPLSSRVQYF
v_gene: TRBV6-5; abundance: once; j_gene: TRBJ1-1; d_gene: TRBD1; CDR3nt: TGTGCCACAGGGGGACAGCTTATGAACACTGAAGCTTTCTTT; CDR3aa: CATGGQLMNTEAFF
v_gene: TRBV19; abundance: .; j_gene: TRBJ1-2; d_gene: TRBD1; CDR3nt: TGTGCCAGTAGTATAACAGGGGGCCAGGACTATGGCTACACCTTC; CDR3aa: CASSITGGQDYGYTF
v_gene: TRBV18; abundance: .; j_gene: TRBJ2-6; d_gene: TRBD1; CDR3nt: TGTGCCAGCTCACCCCGGGACAGGGCTGGGGCCAACGTCCTGACTTTC; CDR3aa: CASSPRDRAGANVLTF
v_gene: TRBV23-1; abundance: .; j_gene: TRBJ2-1; d_gene: TRBD2; CDR3nt: TGCGCCAGCAGTCAATTCCTAGCGGGAGGGCCTTGTGAGCAGTTCTTC; CDR3aa: CASSQFLAGGPCEQFF
v_gene: TRBV29-1; abundance: .; j_gene: TRBJ1-1; d_gene: .; CDR3nt: TGCAGCGTTCGGGGTCATAAGGGGAGAGATGAAGCTTTCTTT; CDR3aa: CSVRGHKGRDEAFF
v_gene: TRBV19; abundance: .; j_gene: TRBJ1-4; d_gene: .; CDR3nt: TGTGCCAGTAGTATGCAGACAACTAATGAAAAACTGTTTTTT; CDR3aa: CASSMQTTNEKLFF
v_gene: TRBV5-1; abundance: few; j_gene: TRBJ2-3; d_gene: TRBD2; CDR3nt: TGCGCCAGTAGAGGACTAGCGGGAGCAGATACGCAGTATTTT; CDR3aa: CASRGLAGADTQYF
v_gene: TRBV6-1; abundance: .; j_gene: TRBJ1-2; d_gene: .; CDR3nt: TGTGCCAGCAGTGAAGTGTCAGGGGCGCGGGGCTACACCTTC; CDR3aa: CASSEVSGARGYTF
v_gene: TRBV5-1; abundance: .; j_gene: TRBJ1-2; d_gene: .; CDR3nt: TGCGCCAGCAGCTTGGGGTCGGCAGGAGTCAACTATGGCTACACCTTC; CDR3aa: CASSLGSAGVNYGYTF
v_gene: TRBV4-1; abundance: few; j_gene: TRBJ2-2; d_gene: .; CDR3nt: TGCGCCAGCAGCCAACGCCAGGGAGGTAGCACCGGGGAGCTGTTTTTT; CDR3aa: CASSQRQGGSTGELFF
v_gene: TRBV28; abundance: once; j_gene: TRBJ2-1; d_gene: TRBD2; CDR3nt: TGTGCCAGCTGCGGAGCGGGACTAGCGGTTTACAATGAGCAGTTCTTC; CDR3aa: CASCGAGLAVYNEQFF
v_gene: TRBV6-1; abundance: .; j_gene: TRBJ2-7; d_gene: .; CDR3nt: TGTGCCAGCACCGACTTGGGCTACGAGCAGTACTTC; CDR3aa: CASTDLGYEQYF
v_gene: TRBV27; abundance: .; j_gene: TRBJ1-2; d_gene: .; CDR3nt: TGTGCCAGCAGTTTAGAGGGCGGACAAGGCTATGGCTACACCTTC; CDR3aa: CASSLEGGQGYGYTF
v_gene: TRBV14; abundance: .; j_gene: TRBJ2-1; d_gene: .; CDR3nt: TGTGCCAGCAGCCCGCGAGGACGGACCTACAATGAGCAGTTCTTC; CDR3aa: CASSPRGRTYNEQFF
v_gene: TRBV4-2; abundance: .; j_gene: TRBJ1-1; d_gene: .; CDR3nt: TGTGCCAGCAGCCAGTCCTTGGGGGGGGGATTGAACACTGAAGCTTTCTTT; CDR3aa: CASSQSLGGGLNTEAFF
v_gene: TRBV6-5; abundance: once; j_gene: TRBJ1-2; d_gene: .; CDR3nt: TGTGCCAGCAGTTACTCGACTGGATACGATGGCTACACCTTC; CDR3aa: CASSYSTGYDGYTF
v_gene: TRBV20-1; abundance: .; j_gene: TRBJ2-7; d_gene: TRBD1; CDR3nt: TGCAGTGCCACGGACAGGGTCGAGCAGTACTTC; CDR3aa: CSATDRVEQYF
v_gene: TRBV10-3; abundance: once; j_gene: TRBJ1-1; d_gene: .; CDR3nt: TGTGCCATCAGTGAGTCCGGGGCAGGGGATGAAGCTTTCTTT; CDR3aa: CAISESGAGDEAFF
v_gene: TRBV6-5; abundance: few; j_gene: TRBJ2-1; d_gene: .; CDR3nt: TGTGCCAGCAGTGCTGTGGGAACCGCCTACAGTGAGCAGTTCTTC; CDR3aa: CASSAVGTAYSEQFF
v_gene: TRBV6-1; abundance: once; j_gene: TRBJ2-7; d_gene: TRBD1; CDR3nt: TGTGCCAGCAGTGAGGCCGGGACAGGGCCCTACGAGCAGTACTTC; CDR3aa: CASSEAGTGPYEQYF
v_gene: TRBV2; abundance: .; j_gene: TRBJ1-5; d_gene: TRBD1; CDR3nt: TGTGCCAGCAGTGCGGACAGGGGTGACAATCAGCCCCAGCATTTT; CDR3aa: CASSADRGDNQPQHF
v_gene: TRBV5-1; abundance: once; j_gene: TRBJ1-1; d_gene: .; CDR3nt: TGCGCCAGCAGCTTGGCGGGCAGATCCTCTGAAGCTTTCTTT; CDR3aa: CASSLAGRSSEAFF
v_gene: TRBV27; abundance: .; j_gene: TRBJ1-2; d_gene: .; CDR3nt: TGTGCCAGCAACCCCGACTATGGCTACACCTTC; CDR3aa: CASNPDYGYTF
v_gene: TRBV5-1; abundance: .; j_gene: TRBJ2-2; d_gene: .; CDR3nt: TGCGCCAGCACCCCTTGGCTAGAATACACCGGGGAGCTGTTTTTT; CDR3aa: CASTPWLEYTGELFF
v_gene: TRBV10-3; abundance: .; j_gene: TRBJ2-1; d_gene: .; CDR3nt: TGTGCCATCAGTGAGGAGGCAGTAGGCAATGAGCAGTTCTTC; CDR3aa: CAISEEAVGNEQFF
v_gene: TRBV18; abundance: .; j_gene: TRBJ2-7; d_gene: .; CDR3nt: TGTGCCAGCTCACCTACTAGGAGCTCCTACGAGCAGTACTTC; CDR3aa: CASSPTRSSYEQYF
v_gene: TRBV27; abundance: .; j_gene: TRBJ1-6; d_gene: .; CDR3nt: TGTGCCAGCAGTACCAGACAGCTAGATAATTCACCCCTCCACTTT; CDR3aa: CASSTRQLDNSPLHF